This T cell receptor beta chain comes out of a study of shared clonotypes between healthy human individuals (dated by TCRdb to the early 2020s). Regarding the study in general: A few men and a couple of women, aged 18 to 49 years, made up the cohort. For each donor, CD4 naive and CD4 memory were each run on three plates, CD8 naive on two plates, and CD8 memory on one plate. The study deeply sequenced blood TCR repertoires of five healthy adults to estimate repertoire size and the extent of clonotype sharing between individuals. Different laboratories and diverse techniques were used to prepare libraries and sequence TCR repertoires, to increase sequencing depth and limit assay-specific biases. Between about 0.94 and 10 billion PBMCs per donor were obtained by leukapheresis.

The donors were healthy, HIV-negative adults with no recently reported acute infections or vaccinations. Every donor was a Caucasian adult living in Nashville, Tennessee, USA. CD4+ T cells were enriched through magnetic negative selection, after which naive cells were positively selected on CD45RA and the remaining negative fraction served as the memory subset. After blood collection by leukapheresis, PBMCs were isolated using Ficoll-Histopaque density gradient centrifugation and then cryopreserved in the vapor phase of liquid nitrogen. Analytical flow cytometry was used to check the purity and quantity of each magnetically sorted T cell population. Genomic DNA was isolated from each sorted fraction and quantified by UV absorbance on a Nanodrop 2000c. General conclusions and limits of the study: Higher generation probabilities were observed for clonotypes shared by all four sorted-subset donors than for non-shared clonotypes. Even with the large sequencing depth, rarefaction of the sorted-subset datasets indicated that sequencing was incomplete. About 5% of naive CD4, around 4% of naive CD8, approximately 2% of memory CD4, and about 0.4% of memory CD8 clonotypes were shared across a few donors. Based on pairwise subsampling, the degree of clonotype sharing among donors was expected to be affected by sequencing depth. Larger estimated clonotype richness was generally found for naive subsets than for memory subsets. Only blood was sampled, and tissue TCR repertoires likely differ from those in blood. Because the study included only a small number of donors, the genetic and exposure-history diversity represented was limited.

About this clone itself: Its antigen remains undetermined. No base-level quality is on record; no much larger clone is a single base apart.

Using the deep immunoSEQ assay, TCR CDR3 regions were amplified from genomic DNA by multiplex PCR. Extracted genomic DNA from each cell subset was spread evenly across all wells of several immunoSEQ 96-well plates, with each plate serving as a replicate. For sorted subsets, each replicate PCR was loaded with roughly 200 ng genomic DNA, equivalent to 30,000 to 35,000 T cell genomes. The purified libraries were quantified using a Qubit 3.0 fluorometer, sized with a Bioanalyzer 2100, and then quantified again using the KAPA Library Quantification kit. Every immunoSEQ 96-well plate was sequenced on a dedicated single-read 150-cycle Illumina NextSeq 550 flow cell. The authors' pipeline ran thus. Because the immunoSEQ output included only junctional sequences and no quality scores, the filtering could not be the same as the filtering used for full-length reads. To assign V/J genes and CDR3, sequences were annotated using PyIR, a Python wrapper for IgBLAST v1.9, with IMGT germline references. Reads were filtered out if the reads had weak V/J assignments (E-value above 1e-6), no CDR3, stop codons, out-of-frame junctions, or ambiguous translated residues. V3J clonotypes were defined by identical inferred V gene, J gene, and CDR3 amino acid sequence. To compute the percentage overlap between repertoires, the number of shared unique clonotypes was divided by the size of the smaller repertoire. Three approaches were used to assess repertoire richness: RTK rarefaction, the Chao1 estimator, and Recon v2.1 estimates of unobserved clonotypes. For all TCRbeta clonotypes obtained by the gDNA method from a few donors, generation probabilities were computed with OLGA. TCRdb stores this immuneACCESS table with in-frame sequences only. Part of the clones is absent; in the studies checked, under half of the shortfall reflects unresolved V genes, and no reason is known for the rest. Clone size and the V and J calls come from that table; the DNA yielded D and trimming. This sample is represented by 2 million to 2.5 million clones; 92% of them were singletons. Approximately 0.39% of the sample is held by the ten biggest clonotypes.

CDR1 MDHEN and CDR2 SYDVKM are derived from the germline V gene. The CDR3 holds 15 amino acids from the cysteine to the phenylalanine. Only the CDR3 region is kept as DNA, spanning 45 bases read in frame from base 1. After removal of 4 bases from V and 3 bases from J, the junction retains 7 bases not matched to a gene. The sequence links TRBV28 to TRBJ2-7, with 9 bases aligning to TRBD2. Sequencing was performed on naive CD4+ T cells from PBMCs. Reading the label with the study, this specimen's cell subset or site is: CD45RA+ positively selected. The receptor was derived from a man aged 18 to 30 in good health. Some clones in this sample may be carry-over from other donors' samples. The CDR3 corresponds to CASSSSGSGGYEQYF. The bases read TGTGCCAGCAGTTCCTCGGGTAGCGGGGGCTACGAGCAGTACTTC.